Sequencing of this T cell receptor (beta chain) was carried out in a study of CD8+CD57+ T cells in acquired aplastic anemia. Study-level findings and limits: Researchers reported that CD8+ Simpson's diversity was not significantly different in patients versus controls.

It was genomic DNA that served as the template for profiling TCR beta VDJ and CDR3. TCRdb recomputed calls from the reads with MiXCR, one row per CDR3 protein. Counted here are approximately 80,000 distinct CDR3 sequences, approximately 70% occurring once; the ten biggest clones make up approximately 80%. The CDR3 runs 15 residues. The ends lost 1 base at V and 4 bases at J; junction bases unmatched: 7. Germline V CDR1 and CDR2: SGHVS, FNYEAQ. Flow cytometry had shown expanded CD8+CD57+ cells in the patients chosen for sequencing. Patients had received no therapy at the time of blood sampling. Turning to this clonotype: Its antigen remains unidentified.

The V and J genes are TRBV7-6 and TRBJ2-7; 7 bases are shared with TRBD1. This receptor was identified in a human donor with aplastic anemia. Sequenced material: sorted CD4+, CD8+, or CD8+CD57+ T cells (not recorded which) from PBMCs. The CDR3 region has the DNA TGTGCCAGCAGCTTAGGCACAGGGGTGGTGTACGAGCAGTACTTC. It specifies CASSLGTGVVYEQYF. The whole variable domain, remainder taken from reference TRBV7-6 and TRBJ2-7, is GAGVSQSPRYKVTKRGQDVALRCDPISGHVSLYWYRQALGQGPEFLTYFNYEAQQDKSGLPNDRFSAERPEGSISTLTIQRTEQRDSAMYRCASSLGTGVVYEQYFGPGTRLTVT.